The 10 T cell receptor beta chains below were found in one sample sequenced in a study of cytomegalovirus exposure and HLA in healthy donors. A multiplex PCR was run with 60 Vbeta primers and 13 Jbeta primers. Clones were read by immunoSEQ multiplex PCR, and TCRdb kept only the in-frame ones, dropping some. The profile shows around 150,000 clones, 55% to 80% of them singletons. Sequences were obtained from PBMCs. These receptors were taken from a woman aged 55 to 70 in good health and CMV-seropositive.

CDR3 protein: CASSQAVSQPQHF. CDR3 bases: TGTGCCAGCAGCCAAGCGGTGAGTCAGCCCCAGCATTTT. The chain joins TRBV7-2 to TRBJ1-5; D is ambiguous. The germline CDR1 and CDR2 sequences are SGHTA and FQGNSA. The CDR3 covers 13 residues. V was shortened by 5 bases and J by 6 bases, with 11 bases between the two germline ends.

This clone turned up a few times. The chain combines TRBV19 with TRBJ2-1; 8 nucleotides align to TRBD1. With V trimmed by 5 bases and J by 2 bases, 5 bases remained unmatched. The CDR3 has 15 amino acids. CDR1 LNHDA and CDR2 SQIVND come from the germline V gene (reference sequence). The CDR3 reads CASSVSGQAYNEQFF. DNA for the CDR3: TGTGCCAGTAGTGTCTCGGGACAGGCCTACAATGAGCAGTTCTTC.

V gene TRBV9 combines with J gene TRBJ2-7; TRBD1 matches at 10 bases. CDR3 size: 14 residues. From germline, CDR1 is SGDLS and CDR2 YYNGEE. The junction had 9 bases not matched to a gene; V was cut back by 4 bases and J by 8 bases. The CDR3, as DNA: TGTGCCAGCAGCCCCGGGGGGACAGGGGTCCAGCAGTACTTC. Protein product: CASSPGGTGVQQYF.

V is TRBV27 and J is TRBJ2-1; 8 positions agree with TRBD2. Germline CDR1 reads MNHEY; CDR2 reads SMNVEV (reference sequence). CDR3 size: 15 residues. Germline trimming cut 5 bases from V and 7 bases from J; bases unmatched to any gene: 10. CDR3 in amino acids: CASSDLAGSLNEQFF. DNA for the CDR3: TGTGCCAGCAGTGACCTAGCGGGCAGTTTGAATGAGCAGTTCTTC.

The chain uses TRBV5-6 and TRBJ1-3, with D hard to call. V lost 0 bases and J 2 bases, leaving 9 bases between the germline ends. CDR1 and CDR2 from the germline V gene are SGHDT and YYEEEE. This CDR3 comprises 15 residues. The chain's CDR3 is CASSLGQSPGNTIYF. The CDR3, as DNA: TGTGCCAGCAGCTTGGGACAAAGCCCTGGAAACACCATATATTTT.

The CDR3 sequence is CASTKTGTFQETQYF. CDR3 DNA: TGTGCCAGCACTAAGACCGGGACATTTCAAGAGACCCAGTACTTC. The genes are TRBV6-1 and TRBJ2-5; tentatively, D is TRBD1 (6 bases). This CDR3 has 15 residues. V dropped 7 bases and J dropped 2 bases, with 17 bases sitting between them. Germline CDR1 and CDR2: MNHNS and SASEGT.

The rearrangement links TRBV9 to TRBJ2-5, with TRBD2 matching 10 bases. The CDR3 has 16 amino acids. V lost 0 bases to trimming and J lost 3 bases; unmatched junction nucleotides: 5. Germline values: CDR1 SGDLS, CDR2 YYNGEE. CDR3 nucleotide sequence: TGTGCCAGCAGCGTAGGGGGGCTAGCGGGAGAAGAGACCCAGTACTTC. This codes for CASSVGGLAGEETQYF.

The rearrangement uses TRBV7-3 and TRBJ2-3; TRBD2 aligns across 9 bases. The CDR3 length is 15 residues. Germline CDR1 and CDR2: SGHTA and FQGTGA. With 6 bases clipped from V and 5 bases from J, the junction kept 9 bases outside the gene matches. The CDR3 nucleotides read TGTGCCAGCAGTCCAAGCGGGAGGTTTAGAGATACGCAGTATTTT. Translated, it gives CASSPSGRFRDTQYF.

V and J are TRBV7-9 and TRBJ1-2, with TRBD1 as a possible D gene (6 bases). Germline V gene data show CDR1 as SEHNR and CDR2 as FQNEAQ (reference sequence). The CDR3 is 16 residues long. V gave up 1 base and J gave up 4 bases, with 16 bases separating them. The CDR3 region is CASSLGPGHHFYGYTF. In DNA, the CDR3 is TGTGCCAGCAGCTTAGGCCCGGGACACCACTTCTATGGCTACACCTTC.

The rearrangement uses TRBV5-6 and TRBJ2-7, with 10 bases identical to TRBD2. Germline CDR1 SGHDT, CDR2 YYEEEE. This CDR3 contains 15 residues. Trimming removed 1 base from V and 4 bases from J; junction bases left unmatched: 5. DNA of the CDR3: TGTGCCAGCAGCTTGTCTAGCGGGAGTTTTTACGAGCAGTACTTC. Its translation is CASSLSSGSFYEQYF. Filled out from reference TRBV5-6 and TRBJ2-7, the complete variable domain reads DAGVTQSPTHLIKTRGQQVTLRCSPKSGHDTVSWYQQALGQGPQFIFQYYEEEERQRGNFPDRFSGHQFPNYSSELNVNALLLGDSALYLCASSLSSGSFYEQYFGPGTRLTVT.